This T cell receptor (beta chain) is drawn from a study of T-cell reconstitution after alpha-beta-depleted transplantation in children (dated by TCRdb to between 2015 and 2016). Broadly, across the study: Using TCR repertoire profiling, the study followed T-cell immune reconstitution in a quantitative way in children after TCRalphabeta/CD19-depleted allogeneic hematopoietic cell transplantation.

The library was built by means of PCR. TCRdb records Illumina HiSeq 2500 as the sequencer. TCR libraries were prepared with molecular barcoding, using unique molecular identifiers to normalize TCRbeta repertoire quantification. Clones were called with MiXCR by TCRdb after fastp trimmed the public reads at Q25, and only in-frame beta chains were retained. Records with the same CDR3 protein are collapsed into one entry carrying the most frequent genes and DNA. This sample has 500,000 to 650,000 distinct CDR3 sequences in its table, and over 10% of those were observed once. The top ten clonotypes cover 12% to 15% of the sample. Reading the germline V gene gives CDR1 SGHTA and CDR2 FQGNSA. V and J are truncated by 5 bases and 0 bases respectively, leaving an intervening sequence of 11 bases. From the cysteine through the phenylalanine, the CDR3 covers 15 amino acids. Only the CDR3 DNA stays, 45 bases, in frame from base 1.

This clonotype was seen a few times. Its antigen is still unknown. No base qualities exist here, and no much larger clone lies one base off it. General conclusions and limits of the study: The apparently early recovery of alphabetaT-cell counts about two months after transplant reportedly depended on only several hundred rapidly expanded clones that came from non-depleted graft cells. In some patients, the high TCRbeta diversity seen at day 60 was put down to recipient T cells and intrathymic progenitors that had survived conditioning. Hyperexpanded clone frequencies declined over subsequent months; after one year, T-cell counts and TCRbeta diversity were mostly attributed to newly produced T cells.

Sample treatment or condition, as interpreted from the label and publication: allogeneic hematopoietic cell transplantation with graft depleted of TCRalphabeta T cells and CD19 B cells. The children who served as transplant recipients had been given grafts of TCRalphabeta/CD19-depleted allogeneic hematopoietic cells. The sequenced sample was PBMCs, mostly from graft donor cells, obtained 180 days after TCRalphabeta/CD19-depleted stem cell transplant. The sequence derives from a female patient aged 2-10 years who had a stem cell transplant for aplastic anemia, so the T cells may come from the graft donor. Here the chain combines TRBV7-2 and TRBJ1-5; the D segment cannot be called with confidence. The CDR3 protein: CASSTHTYSNQPQHF. The DNA reads TGTGCCAGCAGCACACACACGTATAGCAATCAGCCCCAGCATTTT.